These 23 T cell receptor beta chains were all obtained from the same sample, sequenced in a study of shared T cell receptors in the human thymus. Generated by immunoSEQ multiplex PCR, the TCRdb table keeps only in-frame clones and is missing some. Of about 400,000 clones listed, over 90% are singletons. Input material: thymocytes. The receptors originated from a human donor.

This clone was seen more than once but under ten times. This chain links TRBV14 with TRBJ1-2, with D uncertain. V was clipped by 2 bases and J by 3 bases, with 13 bases between them. Germline CDR1 SGHDN, CDR2 FVKESK. The CDR3 sequence is 15 residues long. This chain's CDR3 is CASSQNSTAYYGYTF. DNA for the CDR3: TGTGCCAGCAGCCAAAACTCGACTGCCTACTATGGCTACACCTTC.

The chain uses TRBV10-3 and TRBJ2-3; tentative D call: TRBD2 (6 bases). The length of the CDR3 is 13 residues. Trimming cost V 6 bases and J 4 bases, with 11 bases left between them. Germline CDR1 ENHRY, CDR2 SYGVKD. CDR3 sequence (DNA): TGTGCCATCAGCCCACTAGCAGCAGATACGCAGTATTTT. Its translation: CAISPLAADTQYF.

This chain uses TRBV6-4 with TRBJ2-7; the D is unclear. The V end lost 9 bases, the J end lost 9 bases, and 12 bases lay between the germline ends. The CDR3 is made up of 10 amino acids. Germline lookup yields CDR1 MRHNA and CDR2 SNTAGT. This chain's CDR3 is CARLRIGQYF. As DNA, the CDR3 is TGTGCCAGACTCAGGATCGGGCAGTACTTC.

The gene calls are TRBV19 and TRBJ2-2, with D hard to call. Trimming took off 1 base at V and 4 bases at J, with 1 base between the two ends. This CDR3 contains 12 residues. Germline lookup yields CDR1 LNHDA and CDR2 SQIVND (reference sequence). The CDR3 coding sequence is TGTGCCAGTAGTATAGTCACCGGGGAGCTGTTTTTT. The encoded protein is CASSIVTGELFF.

CDR3 sequence reads: CASSPGRKTRGGYTF. The CDR3 DNA reads TGTGCCAGCAGTCCGGGGCGAAAAACCAGGGGTGGCTACACCTTC. The J gene is TRBJ1-2, the V gene TRBV6-5; a possible D gene is TRBD1 (6 bases). Germline V CDR1 and CDR2: MNHEY, SVGAGI. Trimming removed 5 bases at V and 7 bases at J, with 20 bases between. The CDR3 consists of 15 residues.

The chain uses TRBV28 and TRBJ2-2, with D tentatively TRBD2 (5 bases). V lost 10 bases and J 1 base, leaving 19 bases between the germline ends. Germline CDR1 reads MDHEN; CDR2 reads SYDVKM. The CDR3 totals 16 residues. Written as DNA, the CDR3 is TGTGCCACCCGGATTTTCACGGGGTGGAACACCGGGGAGCTGTTTTTT. Translating it yields CATRIFTGWNTGELFF.

This sequence joins TRBV27 and TRBJ2-7; D possibly matches TRBD1 or TRBD2 (5 bases each). Germline V gene lookup returns CDR1 MNHEY and CDR2 SMNVEV (reference sequence). This CDR3 is 13 amino acids long. Trimming cost V 5 bases and J 2 bases, with 10 bases left between them. CDR3: CASSTGPTYEQYF. The CDR3 DNA is TGTGCCAGCAGTACGGGACCAACCTACGAGCAGTACTTC.

This chain uses TRBV5-4 with TRBJ2-5; TRBD2 might be the D (5 bases). The J call may be faulty, since TRBJ2-7 better matches the DNA end. This CDR3 contains 14 residues. The germline V gene encodes CDR1 SGHNT and CDR2 YYREEE (reference sequence). The CDR3 spells CASSIDTSSYEQYF. The CDR3 DNA follows: TGTGCCAGCAGCATTGACACTAGCTCCTACGAGCAGTACTTC.

V usage is TRBV10-3 and J usage is TRBJ1-2; no clear D gene. The length of the CDR3 is 15 residues. The V end was cut by 8 bases, the J end by 1 base, with 17 bases between. Germline CDR1 and CDR2: ENHRY and SYGVKD. In nucleotides, the CDR3 is TGTGCCATCCGGATCCTCCCTCTGTTTAACTATGGCTACACCTTC. Translating gives CAIRILPLFNYGYTF.

This chain links TRBV25-1 with TRBJ2-1; D could derive from TRBD1 or TRBD2 (5 bases each). CDR3 length equals 15 residues. In germline, CDR1 is MGHDK, CDR2 SYGVNS. Trimming removed 4 bases at V and 9 bases at J, with 19 bases between. The CDR3 loop is CASSGSRDPSGEQFF. The CDR3 DNA follows: TGTGCCAGCAGTGGATCCCGGGACCCCTCGGGTGAGCAGTTCTTC.

The gene calls are TRBV28 and TRBJ1-1; D is perhaps TRBD1 (5 bases). The CDR3 spans 13 residues. The V end was cut by 2 bases, the J end by 7 bases, with 11 bases between. Germline V gene data show CDR1 as MDHEN and CDR2 as SYDVKM. The CDR3 is CASSLPDSLEAFF. As DNA, the CDR3 is TGTGCCAGCAGTTTACCTGACAGCCTTGAAGCTTTCTTT.

The chain recombines TRBV7-9 with TRBJ2-4; 7 nucleotides line up with TRBD1. The CDR3 extends over 14 amino acids. In germline, CDR1 is SEHNR, CDR2 FQNEAQ (reference sequence). Trimming cost V 5 bases and J 7 bases; bases outside gene matches: 8. In DNA form, the CDR3 reads TGTGCCAGCAGCCCCGGGGACAGACTGAACATTCAGTACTTC. Amino acid sequence: CASSPGDRLNIQYF.

V is TRBV29-1 and J is TRBJ2-2; 9 bases map to TRBD1. CDR1 and CDR2 (germline): SQVTM, ANQGSEA. The CDR3 sequence is 17 residues long. With V trimmed by 6 bases and J by 0 bases, 11 bases remained unmatched. The CDR3 DNA sequence: TGCAGCGTCCGGGACAGGGAGAGGGGGACGAACACCGGGGAGCTGTTTTTT. It encodes CSVRDRERGTNTGELFF.

The rearrangement links TRBV19 to TRBJ2-5, with D perhaps TRBD1 or TRBD2 (6 bases each). CDR1 and CDR2 (germline): LNHDA, SQIVND (reference sequence). The CDR3 covers 16 residues. V was clipped by 3 bases and J by 1 base, with 15 bases between them. CDR3 DNA sequence: TGTGCCAGTAGTATTTTTCCTCCGGGGGCCCAAGAGACCCAGTACTTC. Encoded protein: CASSIFPPGAQETQYF.

The rearrangement uses TRBV5-5 and TRBJ1-2; TRBD1 matches 9 bases. The CDR3 length is 15 residues. In germline, CDR1 is SGHKS, CDR2 YYEKEE (reference sequence). Trimming removed 2 bases from V and 4 bases from J; junction bases left unmatched: 6. This chain's CDR3 is CASSFPSTGGYGYTF. In DNA, the CDR3 is TGTGCCAGCAGCTTCCCTTCGACAGGGGGCTATGGCTACACCTTC.

V is TRBV7-8 and J is TRBJ1-3; D remains unclear. Germline V gene sequence: CDR1 SGHVS, CDR2 FQNEAQ. The ends were cut back, 2 bases at V and 0 bases at J, with 8 bases in the middle. This CDR3 has 15 amino acids. CDR3: CASSLPGSSGNTIYF. CDR3 coding DNA: TGTGCCAGCAGCTTACCGGGGAGCTCTGGAAACACCATATATTTT.

V usage is TRBV28 and J usage is TRBJ1-3; no reliable D call. The CDR3 loop spans 15 amino acids. V was pared by 1 base and J by 0 bases, with 7 bases between. In germline, CDR1 is MDHEN, CDR2 SYDVKM. CDR3 coding DNA: TGTGCCAGCAGTTTATACATAGGCTCTGGAAACACCATATATTTT. It yields the protein CASSLYIGSGNTIYF.

The chain recombines TRBV7-7 with TRBJ2-7; 8 positions agree with TRBD2. V lost 4 bases, J lost 3 bases, and 2 bases stayed unmatched. This CDR3 region has 13 residues. Germline values: CDR1 SSHAT, CDR2 FNYEAQ (reference sequence). The chain's CDR3 is CASSSGGLYEQYF. The CDR3 nucleotides are TGTGCCAGCAGCTCGGGGGGGCTCTACGAGCAGTACTTC.

This clone was found once. V is TRBV5-5 and J is TRBJ1-2; D is unresolved. Germline V CDR1 and CDR2: SGHKS, YYEKEE (reference sequence). Trimming left V 0 bases short and J 3 bases short, with 21 bases between. The CDR3 contains 18 residues. The CDR3 protein is CASSLGTWSGWTHYGYTF. CDR3 bases: TGTGCCAGCAGCTTGGGTACCTGGAGCGGTTGGACTCACTATGGCTACACCTTC.

This rearrangement joins TRBV28 to TRBJ1-5; maybe TRBD1 (6 bases). Trimming removed 4 bases from V and 0 bases from J, with 13 bases in between. Per the germline V gene, CDR1 is MDHEN and CDR2 is SYDVKM. This CDR3 is built from 16 residues. In nucleotides, the CDR3 is TGTGCCAGCAGTTCCCTGCAGGGGTATAGCAATCAGCCCCAGCATTTT. This translates into CASSSLQGYSNQPQHF.

The chain employs TRBV28 and TRBJ1-1; 8 nucleotides match TRBD1. CDR3 length: 17 residues. The V segment lost 6 bases and the J segment 3 bases; nucleotides outside the gene matches: 15. Germline values: CDR1 MDHEN, CDR2 SYDVKM. The CDR3 region is CASRTGQGPGRDTEAFF. The CDR3 region has the DNA TGTGCCAGCAGAACCGGACAGGGCCCTGGACGGGACACTGAAGCTTTCTTT.

The chain joins TRBV7-2 to TRBJ1-1; D remains ambiguous. Germline CDR1 reads SGHTA; CDR2 reads FQGNSA. The CDR3 is 16 amino acids. Trimming shortened V by 1 base and J by 2 bases, and 14 bases separated the two germline ends. The CDR3 loop is CASSLVAVWSNTEAFF. In DNA, the CDR3 is TGTGCCAGCAGCTTAGTGGCAGTATGGTCCAACACTGAAGCTTTCTTT. The full variable domain, with the rest looked up from reference TRBV7-2 and TRBJ1-1, is GAGVSQSPSNKVTEKGKDVELRCDPISGHTALYWYRQSLGQGLEFLIYFQGNSAPDKSGLPSDRFSAERTGGSVSTLTIQRTQQEDSAVYLCASSLVAVWSNTEAFFGQGTRLTVV.

This chain joins TRBV7-2 and TRBJ2-7, with D tentatively TRBD2 (6 bases). Germline V gene lookup returns CDR1 SGHTA and CDR2 FQGNSA. CDR3 length: 16 amino acids. Between the trimmed V and J ends, which lost 0 bases and 3 bases, there was a span of 15 bases. CDR3 DNA sequence: TGTGCCAGCAGCTTAGCGCCTAGCGCGCTGAGCTACGAGCAGTACTTC. Its translation: CASSLAPSALSYEQYF.